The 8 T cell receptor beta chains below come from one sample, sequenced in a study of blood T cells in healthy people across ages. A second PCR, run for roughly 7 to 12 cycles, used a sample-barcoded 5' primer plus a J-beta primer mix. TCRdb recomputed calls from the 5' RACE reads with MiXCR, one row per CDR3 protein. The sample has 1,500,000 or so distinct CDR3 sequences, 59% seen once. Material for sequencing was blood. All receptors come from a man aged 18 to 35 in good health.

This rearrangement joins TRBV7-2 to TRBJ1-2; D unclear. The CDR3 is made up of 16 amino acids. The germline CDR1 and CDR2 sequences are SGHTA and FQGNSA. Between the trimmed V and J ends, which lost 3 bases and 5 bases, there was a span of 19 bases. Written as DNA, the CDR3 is TGTGCCAGCAGCTTTCAATTGCAGGAGTTTAGTTATGGCTACACCTTC. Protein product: CASSFQLQEFSYGYTF.

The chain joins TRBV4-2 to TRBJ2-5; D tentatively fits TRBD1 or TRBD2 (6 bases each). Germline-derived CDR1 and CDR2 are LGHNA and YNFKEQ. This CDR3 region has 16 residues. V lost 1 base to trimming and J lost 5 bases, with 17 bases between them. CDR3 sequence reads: CASSQVGVGGRETQYF. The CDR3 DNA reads TGTGCCAGCAGCCAAGTGGGGGTCGGGGGCAGGGAGACCCAGTACTTC.

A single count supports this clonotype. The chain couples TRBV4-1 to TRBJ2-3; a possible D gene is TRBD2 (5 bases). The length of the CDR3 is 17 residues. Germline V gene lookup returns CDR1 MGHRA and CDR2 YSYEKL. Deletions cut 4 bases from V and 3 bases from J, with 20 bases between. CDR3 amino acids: CASSPIRTHVRTDTQYF. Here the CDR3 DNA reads TGCGCCAGCAGCCCCATTAGGACTCACGTTAGGACAGATACGCAGTATTTT.

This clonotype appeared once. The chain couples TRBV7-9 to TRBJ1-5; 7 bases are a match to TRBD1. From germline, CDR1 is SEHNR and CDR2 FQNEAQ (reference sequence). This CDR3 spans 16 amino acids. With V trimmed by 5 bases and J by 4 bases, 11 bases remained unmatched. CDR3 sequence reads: CASSPITDRANQPQHF. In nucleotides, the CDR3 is TGTGCCAGCAGCCCGATTACCGACAGGGCGAATCAGCCCCAGCATTTT.

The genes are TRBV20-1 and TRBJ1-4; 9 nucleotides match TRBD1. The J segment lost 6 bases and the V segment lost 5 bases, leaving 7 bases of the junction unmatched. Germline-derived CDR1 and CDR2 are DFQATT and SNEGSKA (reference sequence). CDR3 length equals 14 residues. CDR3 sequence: CSAGGGQGHEKLFF. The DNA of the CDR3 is TGCAGTGCTGGCGGGGGACAGGGTCATGAAAAACTGTTTTTT.

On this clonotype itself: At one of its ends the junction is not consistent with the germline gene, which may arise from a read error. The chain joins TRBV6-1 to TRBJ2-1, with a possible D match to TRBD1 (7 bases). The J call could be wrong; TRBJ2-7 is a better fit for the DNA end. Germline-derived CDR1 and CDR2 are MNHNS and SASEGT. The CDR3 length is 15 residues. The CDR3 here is CASSDGAGGSYEQYF. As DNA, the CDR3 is TGTGCCAGCAGCGACGGGGCAGGGGGGTCCTATGAGCAGTACTTC.

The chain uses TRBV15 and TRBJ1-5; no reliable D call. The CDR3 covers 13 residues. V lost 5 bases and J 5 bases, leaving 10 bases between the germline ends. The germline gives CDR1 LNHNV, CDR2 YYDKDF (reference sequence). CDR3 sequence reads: CATSDQEDQPQHF. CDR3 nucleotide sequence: TGTGCCACCAGCGATCAGGAGGATCAGCCCCAGCATTTT.

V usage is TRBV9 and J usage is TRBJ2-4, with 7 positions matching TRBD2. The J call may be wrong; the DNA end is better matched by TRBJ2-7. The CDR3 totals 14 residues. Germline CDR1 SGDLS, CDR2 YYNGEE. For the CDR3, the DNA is TGTGCCAGCAGCGCCACTAGCGTCACCTACGAGCAGTACTTC. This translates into CASSATSVTYEQYF.